The sequence of this T cell receptor beta chain was determined in a study of CD8 T cells in ankylosing spondylitis (dated by TCRdb to about 2017). With respect to the entire study: The study set out to find disease-linked TCR variants by profiling T cell receptor beta repertoires in ankylosing spondylitis patients and healthy donors. The full study cohort comprised 20 to 25 ankylosing spondylitis patients and over a hundred healthy donors. Peripheral blood samples were taken, and synovial fluid was additionally collected from ankylosing spondylitis patients.

V has 0 bases trimmed and J has 5 bases trimmed; junction bases matching no gene number 5. Inclusive of the bounding cysteine and phenylalanine, the CDR3 is 17 residues long. The retained sequence is limited to the CDR3, 51 bases, with the frame set at the first base. Based on the germline V gene, the CDR1 and CDR2 sequences are MNHEY and SVGAGI. This clonotype was observed a few times. Its recognized antigen is unknown. No clone much larger than this one lies a single base away; base qualities are absent. The sequencer was an Illumina HiSeq 2500. Quantitative 5'-RACE with molecular barcodes was the method used to prepare the TCR beta libraries. On the authors' methods: A new computational method based on a probabilistic model of VDJ rearrangement was used to identify disease-linked TCR variants. TCRdb ran its own pipeline on the public reads, namely fastp trimming at Q25 and MiXCR clone calling, and kept in-frame beta chains. When rows share a CDR3 protein, they turn into one entry using the most common DNA and genes. V and J calls and clone size were set by TCRdb, not the authors. The sample records some 450,000 distinct CDR3 sequences, about 15% of which are singletons. The ten largest make up 1% of the sample.

The paper as a whole reports these results and caveats: A TCR beta motif of fewer than 10 highly homologous amino acid variants appeared characteristic of blood from ankylosing spondylitis patients. Some motif variants were previously reported in synovial fluid and blood of reactive arthritis patients, suggesting common disease-initiation mechanisms. In peripheral blood, the disease-linked clones were found at relatively low frequencies and had a CD8+ phenotype. The disease-linked clones were reported as significantly enriched in matched synovial fluid samples from ankylosing spondylitis patients.

The TCR was taken from a male donor with ankylosing spondylitis. The sample consisted of blood, either unsorted or a sorted T cell fraction (not recorded which). The receptor chain draws on TRBV6-5 and TRBJ2-2, with 11 central nucleotides matching TRBD1. The DNA sequence is given as TGTGCCAGCAGTTACTCGGGACAGGGGGGAAGGACCGGGGAGCTGTTTTTT. Translated, this gives CASSYSGQGGRTGELFF.